This T cell receptor beta chain was captured by sequencing in a study of cytomegalovirus exposure and HLA in healthy donors. Study-level information: The Caucasian-associated ancestry cluster held around 76% of some 420 genotyped donors. Whole-study findings and limits: In an earlier analysis, in fewer than 700 donors, most V segments appeared productive either ~87% or ~30% of the time.

The PCR had 60 Vbeta and 13 Jbeta primers. The assay was immunoSEQ multiplex PCR, and TCRdb's table has in-frame clones only and misses some. The top ten hold roughly 1.5% of the sample, which has about 160,000 clones, around 77% seen once. Concerning this clone itself: As yet, its antigen is unknown.

Trimming pared 1 base from V and 4 bases from J, leaving 7 bases between. Germline V gives CDR1 MNHEY, CDR2 SVGAGI. This CDR3 has 13 residues. The gene calls are TRBV6-5 and TRBJ1-1; D is possibly TRBD1 (5 bases). The origin of this receptor is a woman between 25 and 40 years old in good health and CMV-seronegative. Sequences were obtained from PBMCs. The CDR3 protein is CASSYLGPTEAFF. CDR3 DNA sequence: TGTGCCAGCAGTTACTTGGGGCCCACTGAAGCTTTCTTT.